This TCR beta chain originates from a study of blood T cell repertoires in COVID-19. Study-level background: COVID-19 samples from acute and convalescent phases originated in the United States, Italy and Spain.

Per the authors' pipeline: Amplification with reference gene primers provided the estimates of nucleated cell counts. The repertoire was sequenced with immunoSEQ multiplex PCR; TCRdb's copy has only in-frame clones and lacks some. The V and J calls and clone size are taken from that table; D and trimming were inferred from the DNA. This table has about 60,000 clones, 76% appearing once. The CDR3 sequence is 15 residues long. J lost 6 bases, V lost 3 bases, and 6 bases had no gene match. Germline CDR1 is SGHTA and CDR2 is FQGNSA. The sequence was obtained from a woman older than 75 with acute or convalescent COVID-19. The V call is TRBV7-2, the J call TRBJ2-2; TRBD1 aligns across 8 bases. Sequencing input: peripheral blood. CDR3 amino acids: CASSFGGQVSGELFF. DNA for the CDR3: TGTGCCAGCAGCTTCGGGGGACAGGTTTCCGGGGAGCTGTTTTTT.